Following are 19 T cell receptor beta chains from one sample sequenced in a study of tumor and adjacent non-tumor tissue in lung cancer. The library came from three nested PCR rounds adapted from ARM-PCR protocols. MiXCR, run by TCRdb on the multiplex PCR reads, gives a single entry per CDR3 protein. The sample lists around 140,000 distinct CDR3 sequences; about 71% were seen once. RNA was extracted from bulk tissue without any cell sorting. Sequencing input: lung tumor tissue. The source is a man aged 60 to 75 with small cell lung cancer.

The chain links TRBV6-1 to TRBJ1-5, with D possibly being TRBD1 (5 bases). Germline CDR1 and CDR2: MNHNS and SASEGT. V lost 7 bases to trimming and J lost 7 bases, with 17 bases between them. The CDR3 is 14 residues long. In DNA form, the CDR3 reads TGTGCCAGCATTGATCTAGGGGCGAGGCAGCCCCAGCATTTT. Amino acid sequence: CASIDLGARQPQHF.

Details on this clonotype: This clone may be a read error of a much larger clone one base away. This chain connects TRBV20-1 to TRBJ2-7; the D gene is possibly TRBD1 (6 bases). CDR1 DFQATT and CDR2 SNEGSKA come from the germline V gene (reference sequence). The CDR3 sequence is 14 residues long. The CDR3 protein is CSALRTEGTYEHYF. The DNA for the CDR3 is TGCAGTGCTCTGAGGACAGAGGGGACCTACGAGCACTACTTC.

This clonotype turned up a few times. The V and J genes are TRBV6-1 and TRBJ1-1; D is ambiguous. Trimming took off 3 bases at V and 3 bases at J, with 11 bases between the two ends. Germline CDR1 reads MNHNS; CDR2 reads SASEGT. The CDR3 length is 14 residues. The CDR3 bases are TGTGCCAGCAGTGATGGCGATGAGGACACTGAAGCTTTCTTT. Protein product: CASSDGDEDTEAFF.

This clonotype appeared many times. V and J are TRBV6-5 and TRBJ1-2; D is unclear. The V end lost 4 bases, the J end lost 3 bases, and 15 bases lay between the germline ends. The CDR3 sequence is 15 residues long. Per germline, CDR1 MNHEY and CDR2 SVGAGI. CDR3 residues: CASSSGPLRDYGYTF. The CDR3 DNA sequence: TGTGCCAGCAGTTCGGGCCCTCTCAGAGACTATGGCTACACCTTC.

In the case of this clonotype: The junction departs from germline at one end; a sequencing error may be responsible. The CDR3 bases are TGTGTCAGCAGTGTCGAAGTGGGAGTAGGCTTCACCTTC. Encoded protein: CVSSVEVGVGFTF. This sequence joins TRBV6-1 and TRBJ1-2; no reliable D call. The CDR3 contains 13 residues. Germline V gene lookup returns CDR1 MNHNS and CDR2 SASEGT.

A word on this clonotype: Mismatch with germline at one junction end may stem from a read error. The gene calls are TRBV12-3 or TRBV12-4 and TRBJ2-7; no reliable D call. The CDR3 is 15 residues long. CDR3 DNA sequence: TGTGCCAGCAGTTCGCCCCTTCACGGGTCCCACGAGCACTACTTC. It encodes CASSSPLHGSHEHYF.

The chain links TRBV11-2 to TRBJ1-1; D is ambiguous. Germline V gene lookup returns CDR1 SGHAT and CDR2 FQNNGV. Trimming shortened V by 5 bases and J by 9 bases, and 19 bases separated the two germline ends. The CDR3 covers 14 residues. CDR3 sequence: CASSTRAMDPKAFF. CDR3 nucleotides: TGTGCCAGCAGCACGAGGGCCATGGACCCTAAAGCTTTCTTT.

This clonotype was recorded at least ten times. The chain couples TRBV20-1 to TRBJ2-3, with TRBD2 matching over 9 bases. Trimming took 4 bases from V and 0 from J; bases not matched to a gene: 2. Germline V lookup: CDR1 DFQATT, CDR2 SNEGSKA (reference sequence). The CDR3 loop spans 14 amino acids. The CDR3 DNA follows: TGCAGTGCTATAGCGGGAGTGAGCACAGATACGCAGTATTTT. Protein sequence: CSAIAGVSTDTQYF.

V usage is TRBV20-1 and J usage is TRBJ2-1, with D hard to call. CDR1 is DFQATT and CDR2 is SNEGSKA in the germline V gene (reference sequence). V lost 3 bases to trimming and J lost 5 bases, with 17 bases between them. CDR3 length: 15 residues. The CDR3 DNA follows: TGCAGTGCTAGGTCCAGTAAGGATATCAACAATGAGCAGTTCTTC. Its protein product is CSARSSKDINNEQFF.

This clonotype was seen just once. The chain joins TRBV20-1 to TRBJ2-3; possible D gene TRBD2, 6 bases. V was trimmed by 0 bases and J by 8 bases, leaving 30 bases between them. The germline V gene has CDR1 DFQATT and CDR2 SNEGSKA (reference sequence). The CDR3 sequence is 19 residues long. This CDR3 is CSARDNLNGIFKGGVTQYF. CDR3 DNA: TGCAGTGCTAGAGACAATTTGAATGGAATATTCAAGGGAGGAGTTACGCAGTATTTT.

The chain couples TRBV12-3 or TRBV12-4 to TRBJ2-1; a weak D match, TRBD2 (5 bases). Trimming left V 7 bases short and J 3 bases short, with 19 bases between. The CDR3 contains 16 residues. The CDR3 bases are TGTGCCAGCACCCCCCCCACGGGAACGCACTACAATGAGCAGTTCTTC. Translated, it gives CASTPPTGTHYNEQFF.

V gene TRBV28 combines with J gene TRBJ1-4; D not resolved. The germline gives CDR1 MDHEN, CDR2 SYDVKM. There are 16 residues in the CDR3. Trimming took off 5 bases at V and 4 bases at J, with 17 bases between the two ends. Here the CDR3 DNA reads TGTGCCAGCAGTCCGAATGACGGAACCAGTAATGAAAAACTGTTTTTT. This translates into CASSPNDGTSNEKLFF. The entire variable domain, with the rest obtained from reference TRBV28 and TRBJ1-4, is as follows: DVKVTQSSRYLVKRTGEKVFLECVQDMDHENMFWYRQDPGLGLRLIYFSYDVKMKEKGDIPEGYSVSREKKERFSLILESASTNQTSMYLCASSPNDGTSNEKLFFGSGTQLSVL.

A word on this clonotype: One end of the junction varies from germline; a read error may be responsible. The rearrangement uses TRBV20-1 and TRBJ1-5; the D is unclear. The CDR3 sequence is 13 residues long. The germline V gene has CDR1 DFQATT and CDR2 SNEGSKA (reference sequence). In DNA, the CDR3 is TGCGGTGCTAGAGATTGGAGGGATCAGGCCCAGCATTTT. Protein product: CGARDWRDQAQHF.

With regard to this clonotype: One end of the junction is discordant with germline, which a read error may explain. The chain combines TRBV12-3 or TRBV12-4 with TRBJ2-2; D perhaps matches TRBD2 (5 bases). The CDR3 has 11 residues. The DNA for the CDR3 is TGTGCCAGCAGTTACTCCGGGGAGCTGCTTTTT. Protein: CASSYSGELLF.

On this clonotype itself: A much larger clone lies one base from this, so it may be a read error. The V gene is TRBV6-1, the J gene TRBJ2-3; no clear D gene. The CDR3 length is 13 residues. In germline, CDR1 is MNHNS, CDR2 SASEGT. CDR3 sequence reads: CVSNRIYTDTQYF. The DNA of the CDR3 is TGTGTCAGCAATCGAATTTACACAGATACGCAGTATTTT.

A few counts support this clonotype. V is TRBV12-3 or TRBV12-4 and J is TRBJ1-5; D not certain. There are 14 residues in the CDR3. Here the CDR3 DNA reads TGTGCTTTTTCATGGGAAGATGGCAATCAGCCCCAGCATTTT. Translated, it gives CAFSWEDGNQPQHF.

The V and J genes are TRBV5-6 and TRBJ2-3; 7 bases line up with TRBD2. Germline-derived CDR1 and CDR2 are SGHDT and YYEEEE. The CDR3 spans 12 residues. V dropped 7 bases and J dropped 6; count of bases not matched to a gene: 5. CDR3 protein: CASGRGEDTQYF. The CDR3 nucleotides read TGTGCCAGCGGTCGGGGGGAGGATACGCAGTATTTT.

A note on this clonotype: The CDR3 does not close with the conserved phenylalanine or tryptophan, likely indicating a read error. The CDR3 DNA reads TGTGCCAGCAGCGGACGGGGGCGCGAACAGTACTAC. It specifies CASSGRGREQYY. The J gene is TRBJ2-7, the V gene TRBV11-1, with D perhaps being TRBD1 or TRBD2 (6 bases each). V lost 5 bases, J lost 10 bases, and 15 bases lay in between. Germline-derived CDR1 and CDR2 are SGHAT and FQDESV (reference sequence). CDR3 length: 12 amino acids.

The chain joins TRBV20-1 to TRBJ2-3; D gene ambiguous. CDR3 length: 13 residues. The V gene lost 6 bases and the J gene lost 1 base, with 11 bases spanning the gap. Germline CDR1 and CDR2: DFQATT and SNEGSKA (reference sequence). CDR3 bases: TGCAGTGCCCCTTCGTGGGGCACAGATACGCAGTATTTT. It translates to CSAPSWGTDTQYF.